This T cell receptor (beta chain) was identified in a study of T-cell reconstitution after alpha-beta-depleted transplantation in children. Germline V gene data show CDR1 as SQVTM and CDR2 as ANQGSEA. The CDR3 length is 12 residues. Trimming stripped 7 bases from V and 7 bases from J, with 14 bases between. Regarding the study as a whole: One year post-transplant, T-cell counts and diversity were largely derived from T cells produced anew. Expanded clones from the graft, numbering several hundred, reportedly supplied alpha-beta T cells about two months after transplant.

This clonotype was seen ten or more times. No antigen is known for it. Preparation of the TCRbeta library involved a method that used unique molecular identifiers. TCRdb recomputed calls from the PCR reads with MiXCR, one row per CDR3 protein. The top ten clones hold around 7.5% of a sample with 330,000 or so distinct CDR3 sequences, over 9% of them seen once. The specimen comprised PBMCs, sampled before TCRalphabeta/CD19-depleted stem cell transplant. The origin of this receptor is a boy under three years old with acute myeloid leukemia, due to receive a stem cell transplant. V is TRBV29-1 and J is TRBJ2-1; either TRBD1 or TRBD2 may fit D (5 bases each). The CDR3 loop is CSAFNWGNEQFF. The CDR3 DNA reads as TGCAGCGCCTTCAATTGGGGGAATGAGCAGTTCTTC.